The 31 T cell receptor beta chains reported below all come from one sample, sequenced in a study of shared clonotypes between healthy human individuals. Clones were sequenced by immunoSEQ multiplex PCR, and TCRdb holds only the in-frame ones, with some missing. Here the sample spans about a million clones, 65% to 80% being singletons. Sequencing was done on a sample of memory CD4+ T cells sorted from blood. Subset reported: CD45RA-negative fraction. The receptors come from a man younger than 35 in good health.

The genes are TRBV6-1 and TRBJ2-7, with 8 bases lining up with TRBD1. The CDR3 is 14 amino acids. CDR1 MNHNS and CDR2 SASEGT come from the germline V gene. The V gene end was trimmed by 6 bases and the J gene end by 0 bases; junction bases not matched to a gene: 4. CDR3 bases: TGTGCCAGCAGGTCACAGGGGGACTCCTACGAGCAGTACTTC. It yields the protein CASRSQGDSYEQYF.

The CDR3: CASSPKRAGLAYEQYF. CDR3 DNA: TGTGCCAGCAGCCCGAAGAGGGCAGGCCTAGCCTACGAGCAGTACTTC. This chain connects TRBV5-6 to TRBJ2-7; weak D call: TRBD2 (5 bases). Germline CDR1 is SGHDT and CDR2 is YYEEEE. V was pared by 4 bases and J by 2 bases, with 19 bases between. The CDR3 covers 16 residues.

V is TRBV21-1 and J is TRBJ2-7; the D segment call TRBD2 is taken from the table without a DNA check. TRBV21-1 is marked as a pseudogene. The CDR3 is 20 amino acids. DNA for the CDR3: TGTGCCAGCAGCAAAGTCTTGCGACTAGCGGGATTAACACCCCCCGCTGAGCAGTACTTC. It translates to CASSKVLRLAGLTPPAEQYF.

The chain uses TRBV11-2 and TRBJ2-7, with D possibly matching TRBD1 (6 bases). This CDR3 has 14 residues. Germline lookup yields CDR1 SGHAT and CDR2 FQNNGV. Trimming cost V 2 bases and J 4 bases, with 12 bases left between them. The CDR3 coding sequence is TGTGCCAGCAGCTTATCCCAGGGGCGATACGAGCAGTACTTC. Its translation is CASSLSQGRYEQYF.

This clone was observed many times. The chain carries TRBV12-5 and TRBJ2-2; D unclear. V dropped 4 bases and J dropped 2 bases, with 8 bases sitting between them. Per germline, CDR1 LGHNT and CDR2 FRNRAP. The CDR3 covers 14 residues. The CDR3 DNA reads as TGTGCTAGTGGTTCCGGCGGCAACACCGGGGAGCTGTTTTTT. Amino acids: CASGSGGNTGELFF.

This rearrangement joins TRBV7-9 to TRBJ2-5; TRBD2 matches at 13 bases. The CDR3 totals 18 residues. J lost 2 bases, V lost 4 bases, and 10 bases had no gene match. CDR1 is SEHNR, CDR2 FQNEAQ, per germline (reference sequence). CDR3 sequence: CASSSPGLAGILQETQYF. The CDR3 DNA reads TGTGCCAGCAGCTCTCCGGGACTAGCGGGGATCTTACAAGAGACCCAGTACTTC.

This chain connects TRBV7-3 to TRBJ2-2, with a tentative D call TRBD1 (6 bases). The CDR3 sequence is 15 residues long. Germline V CDR1 and CDR2: SGHTA, FQGTGA. V lost 5 bases and J lost 0, with 10 bases in between. The CDR3 sequence is CASSRTVTNTGELFF. The CDR3 DNA follows: TGTGCCAGCAGCCGGACAGTGACGAACACCGGGGAGCTGTTTTTT.

V gene TRBV30 combines with J gene TRBJ1-5; tentative D call: TRBD1 (5 bases). The V end was cut by 5 bases, the J end by 2 bases, with 19 bases between. Germline-derived CDR1 and CDR2 are GTSNPN and SVGIG (reference sequence). This CDR3 comprises 16 residues. DNA for the CDR3: TGTGCCTGGTCGATCCCCAGGGTGTCGGGCAATCAGCCCCAGCATTTT. It translates to CAWSIPRVSGNQPQHF. Variable domain in full (rest from reference TRBV30 and TRBJ1-5): SQTIHQWPATLVQPVGSPLSLECTVEGTSNPNLYWYRQAAGRGLQLLFYSVGIGQISSEVPQNLSASRPQDRQFILSSKKLLLSDSGFYLCAWSIPRVSGNQPQHFGDGTRLSIL.

This clone was observed a few times. The chain links TRBV28 to TRBJ1-1; no clear D gene. CDR1 and CDR2 (germline): MDHEN, SYDVKM. V gave up 1 base and J gave up 4 bases, with 13 bases separating them. The length of the CDR3 is 15 residues. This CDR3 is CASSLLGPWGTEAFF. CDR3 DNA sequence: TGTGCCAGCAGTTTATTGGGTCCATGGGGCACTGAAGCTTTCTTT.

The V and J genes are TRBV7-6 and TRBJ2-3, with 8 bases identical to TRBD2. With 5 bases clipped from V and 0 bases from J, the junction kept 4 bases outside the gene matches. CDR1 and CDR2 (germline): SGHVS, FNYEAQ. The CDR3 runs to 15 residues. CDR3 amino acids: CASSPAGASTDTQYF. The DNA for the CDR3 is TGTGCCAGCAGCCCAGCGGGAGCTAGCACAGATACGCAGTATTTT.

This chain connects TRBV27 to TRBJ1-2, with 11 bases lining up with TRBD1. There are 17 residues in the CDR3. Germline loops: CDR1 MNHEY, CDR2 SMNVEV (reference sequence). With 5 bases clipped from V and 6 bases from J, the junction kept 14 bases outside the gene matches. CDR3 DNA: TGTGCCAGCAGTCTTTCTAGGACAGGGGGCGCGAGGAATGGCTACACCTTC. It is translated as CASSLSRTGGARNGYTF.

This clone came up a few times. The rearrangement links TRBV7-9 to TRBJ1-1; possible D gene TRBD1, 5 bases. The V end was cut by 5 bases, the J end by 11 bases, with 18 bases between. Germline CDR1 reads SEHNR; CDR2 reads FQNEAQ (reference sequence). The CDR3 totals 13 residues. CDR3 sequence (DNA): TGTGCCAGCAGCCCGCGTGCGGCGGGGGGGGCTTTCTTT. Protein: CASSPRAAGGAFF.

The chain combines TRBV5-1 with TRBJ2-3; 9 positions match TRBD2. The germline V gene encodes CDR1 SGHRS and CDR2 YFSETQ. There are 18 residues in the CDR3. J lost 3 bases, V lost 0 bases, and 11 bases had no gene match. The CDR3, as DNA: TGCGCCAGCAGCTTGGCCCCGATGACCAGCGGGAGGACAGATACGCAGTATTTT. Protein sequence: CASSLAPMTSGRTDTQYF.

This clone was seen just once. The chain carries TRBV6-4 and TRBJ1-5, with D tentatively TRBD1 (5 bases). The CDR3 runs to 14 residues. Deletions cut 3 bases from V and 6 bases from J, with 12 bases between. Germline assignment: CDR1 MRHNA and CDR2 SNTAGT. The CDR3 sequence: CASSELGGGQPQHF. The CDR3 nucleotides are TGTGCCAGCAGTGAGCTTGGGGGGGGTCAGCCCCAGCATTTT.

A note on this clone: The same CDR3 can be traced to other DNA sequences in this sample. This chain connects TRBV4-3 to TRBJ1-6; D is undetermined. The germline CDR1 and CDR2 sequences are LGHNA and YSLEER. Trimming removed 0 bases from V and 6 bases from J, with 6 bases in between. The CDR3 has 14 residues. This chain's CDR3 is CASSQDYGNSPLHF. DNA of the CDR3: TGCGCCAGCAGCCAAGATTACGGTAATTCACCCCTCCACTTT.

The chain uses TRBV4-1 and TRBJ1-3; possible D gene TRBD1, 6 bases. CDR1 and CDR2 from the germline V gene are MGHRA and YSYEKL. Trimming pared 2 bases from V and 2 bases from J, leaving 13 bases between. This CDR3 has 16 residues. CDR3 loop: CASSQSQGYPGNTIYF. CDR3 coding DNA: TGCGCCAGCAGCCAATCACAGGGATACCCTGGAAACACCATATATTTT.

The chain links TRBV13 to TRBJ2-3; 9 nucleotides agree with TRBD2. The CDR3 has 16 amino acids. J gave up 9 bases and V 3 bases, and 13 bases lay outside the gene matches. Germline CDR1 and CDR2: PRHDT and FYEKMQ (reference sequence). The CDR3 DNA reads as TGTGCCAGCAGCTTGAGCGTCCGCGGGGGGGCCGAGACGCAGTATTTT. Protein sequence: CASSLSVRGGAETQYF.

The CDR3 sequence: CASSPGRENQPQHF. As DNA, the CDR3 is TGTGCCAGCTCACCGGGCAGAGAAAATCAGCCCCAGCATTTT. This chain joins TRBV18 and TRBJ1-5; D is undetermined. The germline CDR1 and CDR2 sequences are KGHSH and LQKENI. This CDR3 contains 14 residues. V lost 3 bases to trimming and J lost 4 bases, with 10 bases between them.

J is TRBJ2-6 and V is TRBV7-2; D is possibly TRBD1 (5 bases). Germline V gives CDR1 SGHTA, CDR2 FQGNSA. Trimming shortened V by 1 base and J by 1 base, and 8 bases separated the two germline ends. This CDR3 spans 16 amino acids. CDR3 in amino acids: CASSLGTSSGANVLTF. In nucleotides, the CDR3 is TGTGCCAGCAGCTTAGGGACATCGTCTGGGGCCAACGTCCTGACTTTC.

V usage is TRBV6-1 and J usage is TRBJ1-5; the match to TRBD1 covers 7 bases. Germline V gene lookup returns CDR1 MNHNS and CDR2 SASEGT. CDR3 size: 14 residues. V gave up 4 bases and J gave up 6 bases; unmatched junction bases: 6. CDR3 nucleotides: TGTGCCAGCAGTGTAGGACAGGATCGTCAGCCCCAGCATTTT. This gives the protein CASSVGQDRQPQHF.

This clone has ten or more counts. This sequence joins TRBV7-2 and TRBJ2-7; 8 nucleotides agree with TRBD1. The CDR3 covers 17 residues. J lost 4 bases, V lost 3 bases, and 14 bases had no gene match. CDR1 and CDR2 (germline): SGHTA, FQGNSA. This chain's CDR3 is CASSFKVSRTGSYEQYF. The CDR3 bases are TGTGCCAGCAGCTTTAAAGTGTCCAGGACAGGGAGTTACGAGCAGTACTTC.

The chain links TRBV23-1 to TRBJ1-6; no firm D call. TRBV23-1 is an ORF, with its function uncertain. V lost 2 bases to trimming and J lost 7 bases, with 9 bases between them. CDR3 length: 14 residues. CDR3 region: CASSQTGRNSPLHF. CDR3 sequence (DNA): TGCGCCAGCAGTCAAACGGGCAGAAATTCACCCCTCCACTTT.

V and J are TRBV4-1 and TRBJ2-7, with 9 bases matching TRBD1. J was trimmed by 4 bases and V by 3 bases; bases with no gene match: 7. Germline V gene data show CDR1 as MGHRA and CDR2 as YSYEKL. The CDR3 spans 15 residues. Here the CDR3 reads CASSHSGTGFYEQYF. The CDR3 DNA reads TGCGCCAGCAGCCATTCCGGGACAGGGTTTTACGAGCAGTACTTC.

The gene calls are TRBV10-1 and TRBJ2-5; maybe TRBD1 (5 bases). Germline loops: CDR1 WNHNN, CDR2 SYGVQD (reference sequence). The CDR3 spans 16 residues. With 0 bases removed from V and 0 bases from J, the gap between germline ends came to 11 bases. Here the CDR3 DNA reads TGCGCCAGCAGTGAGTCGGGGCTCGGGTACCAAGAGACCCAGTACTTC. The encoded protein is CASSESGLGYQETQYF.

The sample holds a few counts of this clone. V is TRBV5-4 and J is TRBJ2-7, with 7 bases identical to TRBD1. The CDR3 totals 14 residues. Trimming cost V 3 bases and J 1 base; bases outside gene matches: 4. Looked up from germline, CDR1 is SGHNT and CDR2 is YYREEE (reference sequence). CDR3 nucleotides: TGTGCCAGCAGCTCCCCGGGACAGTCCTACGAGCAGTACTTC. Translation: CASSSPGQSYEQYF.

V gene TRBV30 combines with J gene TRBJ1-1; D unclear. The V and J ends lost 0 bases and 3 bases respectively, with 11 bases between them. The CDR3 totals 14 residues. The germline V gene encodes CDR1 GTSNPN and CDR2 SVGIG (reference sequence). The CDR3 DNA reads as TGTGCCTGGAGTGTACGTGGCCGGTACACTGAAGCTTTCTTT. This translates into CAWSVRGRYTEAFF.

The table lists this clone with a few counts. The chain recombines TRBV6-5 with TRBJ1-1, with D uncertain. The V gene lost 2 bases and the J gene lost 8 bases, with 9 bases spanning the gap. The CDR3 consists of 12 residues. Germline V gene sequence: CDR1 MNHEY, CDR2 SVGAGI. CDR3 DNA: TGTGCCAGCAGTTACGATAGGCGAGAAGCTTTCTTT. Translation: CASSYDRREAFF.

CDR3 nucleotide sequence: TGTGCCAGTAGTATACGGAGGACAGGGGGAGGAACCGGGGAGCTGTTTTTT. This encodes CASSIRRTGGGTGELFF. The V gene is TRBV19, the J gene TRBJ2-2; 10 nucleotides line up with TRBD1. Germline loops: CDR1 LNHDA, CDR2 SQIVND (reference sequence). CDR3 length: 17 amino acids. The V gene end was trimmed by 2 bases and the J gene end by 5 bases; junction bases not matched to a gene: 8.

Points on this clone: The junction and the germline gene differ at one end; a read error may be behind it. J is TRBJ2-1 and V is TRBV11-2, with D uncertain. CDR3 length equals 13 residues. The germline gives CDR1 SGHAT, CDR2 FQNNGV. CDR3 residues: CASRLRTTPKQFF. In DNA form, the CDR3 reads TGTGCCAGCCGCTTACGAACCACTCCTAAGCAGTTCTTC.

This clone was found a few times. V and J are TRBV7-9 and TRBJ2-7; 7 bases match TRBD2. Per the germline V gene, CDR1 is SEHNR and CDR2 is FQNEAQ (reference sequence). This CDR3 is 15 amino acids long. V lost 0 bases, J lost 2 bases, and 4 bases stayed unmatched. CDR3 protein: CASSLALAGAYEQYF. CDR3 coding DNA: TGTGCCAGCAGCTTAGCGCTTGCGGGAGCCTACGAGCAGTACTTC. The whole variable domain, filled in from reference TRBV7-9 and TRBJ2-7, reads DTGVSQNPRHKITKRGQNVTFRCDPISEHNRLYWYRQTLGQGPEFLTYFQNEAQLEKSRLLSDRFSAERPKGSFSTLEIQRTEQGDSAMYLCASSLALAGAYEQYFGPGTRLTVT.

This chain joins TRBV7-9 and TRBJ2-7; 15 bases align to TRBD2. This CDR3 contains 15 residues. The V gene's germline CDR1 is SEHNR and CDR2 FQNEAQ (reference sequence). The junction had 8 bases not matched to a gene; V was cut back by 5 bases and J by 9 bases. The DNA of the CDR3 is TGTGCCAGCAGCCCAAGGACTAGCGGGAGGGGTGTGCAGTACTTC. Protein sequence: CASSPRTSGRGVQYF.